Included here is one TCR beta chain sequence, with context. Its antigen is still unknown. The V gene end was trimmed by 4 bases and the J gene end by 4 bases; junction bases not matched to a gene: 6. Per the germline V gene, CDR1 is MGHRA and CDR2 is YSYEKL. The CDR3 consists of 16 residues. This sample stems from a study of response to subunit inactivated influenza vaccine. Study-level results: Researchers suggested that each seasonal influenza vaccination recruits few new T cells.

MiXCR, applied by TCRdb to the RT-PCR reads, yields one record per CDR3 protein. The top ten hold approximately 10% of the sample, which has about 300,000 distinct CDR3 sequences, just over 20% seen once. This specimen consisted of PBMCs from blood, obtained roughly 20 months after vaccination. This TCR was sampled from a man aged 50 to 75 who received an inactivated influenza vaccine. The chain links TRBV4-1 to TRBJ2-7, with 14 bases lining up with TRBD2. The CDR3 DNA sequence: TGCGCCAGCAGCCGCGGAGGACTAGCGGGAGGATACGAGCAGTACTTC. This encodes CASSRGGLAGGYEQYF.